This T cell receptor (beta chain) was retrieved from a study of shared clonotypes between healthy human individuals (TCRdb year 2020). Background on the whole study: The cohort included three men and a couple of women between 18 and 49 years of age. To increase sequencing depth and limit assay-specific biases, different laboratories used diverse techniques to prepare libraries and sequence TCR repertoires. The study deeply sequenced blood TCR repertoires of five healthy adults to estimate repertoire size and the extent of clonotype sharing between individuals. For each donor, CD4 naive and CD4 memory were each given three plates, CD8 naive was given two plates, and CD8 memory was given one plate. Each donor's leukapheresis produced roughly between roughly 0.9 and 9 billion PBMCs.

The full study reports these points: Incomplete sequencing was indicated by rarefaction of sorted-subset datasets, despite the large sequencing depth. Pairwise subsampling indicated that sequencing depth was expected to affect the degree of clonotype sharing among donors. Across a handful of donors, roughly 5.4% of naive CD4, over 3% of naive CD8, about 2.3% of memory CD4, and roughly 0.41% of memory CD8 clonotypes were shared. Naive subsets generally had larger estimated clonotype richness than memory subsets. Sampling was restricted to blood, and TCR repertoires in tissues likely differ from the TCR repertoires found in blood. Because the study included a small number of donors, the genetic and exposure-history diversity represented was limited. Higher generation probabilities were observed for clonotypes shared by all four sorted-subset donors than for non-shared clonotypes.

Using the deep immunoSEQ assay, TCR CDR3 regions were amplified from genomic DNA by multiplex PCR. For each cell subset, the extracted genomic DNA was distributed evenly across all wells of several immunoSEQ 96-well plates, and each plate served as one replicate. Each replicate PCR for sorted subsets received about 200 ng genomic DNA, equal to about 30,000 T cell genomes. Purified libraries were quantified with a Qubit 3.0 fluorometer, sized on a Bioanalyzer 2100, and re-quantified with the KAPA Library Quantification kit. Every immunoSEQ 96-well plate was sequenced on a separate single-read 150-cycle Illumina NextSeq 550 flow cell. The original pipeline was this. Because the immunoSEQ output held only junctional sequences and lacked quality scores, the filtering could not match the filtering applied to full-length reads. To assign V/J genes and CDR3, sequences were annotated against IMGT germline references using PyIR, a Python wrapper for IgBLAST v1.9. Reads were removed for weak V/J assignments (E-value above 1e-6), missing CDR3, stop codons, out-of-frame junctions, or ambiguous translated residues. V3J clonotypes were defined as sequences sharing an identical inferred V gene, J gene, and CDR3 amino acid sequence. The percentage overlap between two repertoires was calculated by dividing the number of shared unique clonotypes by the size of the smaller repertoire. Repertoire richness was assessed with RTK rarefaction, the Chao1 estimator, and Recon v2.1 estimates of unobserved clonotypes. For all TCRbeta clonotypes obtained by the gDNA method from four donors, generation probabilities were computed with OLGA. The clones in this table, taken by TCRdb from immuneACCESS, are in-frame only. Not every clone is retained; where verified, under half of the shortfall comes from an unresolved V gene, and the cause of the rest is unknown. The D gene and trimming were derived from the DNA, and the V and J assignments and clone size from that table. The sample data list a few million clones, and over 85% of these were observed just once. Less than 2% of the sample rests with the top ten.

As to this clone: The antigen this receptor binds is unknown. No base quality values were provided; no much bigger clone lies one nucleotide off.

CD8 naive samples were CD45RO-negative cells positively selected for CCR7, giving a CD45RA+CCR7+ population that excluded TemRA cells. Healthy HIV-negative adults with no recently reported acute infections or vaccinations were included as donors. Only Caucasian adults living in Nashville, Tennessee, USA were represented among the donors. Blood was collected by leukapheresis, and PBMCs were isolated by Ficoll-Histopaque density gradient centrifugation and then cryopreserved in liquid nitrogen vapor phase. Analytical flow cytometry was used to check the purity and quantity of each magnetically sorted T cell population. Genomic DNA was isolated from each sorted fraction and quantified by UV absorbance on a Nanodrop 2000c. The CDR3 has 13 amino acids, counting the end cysteine and phenylalanine. The sequence is cut down to CDR3 DNA, 39 bases in frame from base 1. The germline ends are 7 bases apart after V is trimmed by 0 bases and J by 4 bases. Based on the germline V gene, the CDR1 and CDR2 sequences are SGHDT and YYEEEE.

The chain is assembled from TRBV5-6 and TRBJ2-5; the D gene is unclear. This clonotype was sampled from a young man in good health. Some clones in this sample may be carry-over from other donors' samples. Sequencing was performed on naive CD8+ T cells from PBMCs. The cell subset or site label, read with the paper, signifies: CD45RA+CCR7+. The CDR3 region reads CASSLVPVETQYF. The sequenced DNA: TGTGCCAGCAGCTTGGTCCCAGTAGAGACCCAGTACTTC.